What follows are 27 T cell receptor beta chains derived from one specimen sequenced in a study of cytomegalovirus exposure and HLA in healthy donors. 60 Vbeta and 13 Jbeta primers were used in PCR. Using immunoSEQ multiplex PCR, the repertoire was profiled, and TCRdb retains in-frame clones only, with some absent. The sample records under 200,000 clones, approximately 80% being singletons. The specimen was PBMCs. These receptors originate from a male donor in good health and CMV-seropositive.

The V and J genes are TRBV6-5 and TRBJ2-7; TRBD1 matches at 11 bases. Germline CDR1 MNHEY, CDR2 SVGAGI. The CDR3 runs 14 residues. Trimming at V came to 8 bases and at J to 3 bases, leaving 6 bases not matched to a gene. CDR3 DNA: TGTGCCAGCTGGAGGACAGGGGGCGACTACGAGCAGTACTTC. It is translated as CASWRTGGDYEQYF.

This clone was counted a few times. V is TRBV7-9 and J is TRBJ1-1; 9 bases align to TRBD1. Germline-derived CDR1 and CDR2 are SEHNR and FQNEAQ (reference sequence). Unmatched junction bases numbered 7, after V lost 5 bases and J lost 6 bases. The CDR3 is 14 residues long. The DNA for the CDR3 is TGTGCCAGCAGCACGCCGGGACAGGGTCCTGAAGCTTTCTTT. It is translated as CASSTPGQGPEAFF.

This clone was picked up one time. The chain employs TRBV6-4 and TRBJ2-5; 12 bases agree with TRBD2. Germline trimming cut 4 bases from V and 4 bases from J; bases unmatched to any gene: 4. Germline V lookup: CDR1 MRHNA, CDR2 SNTAGT. The CDR3 is made up of 15 amino acids. In DNA form, the CDR3 reads TGTGCCAGCAGTGTGACTAGCGGGGGTGGAGAGACCCAGTACTTC. It encodes CASSVTSGGGETQYF.

The chain is built from TRBV30 and TRBJ1-2; TRBD1 aligns across 8 bases. Germline V gives CDR1 GTSNPN, CDR2 SVGIG (reference sequence). The CDR3 consists of 21 residues. Trimming cost V 2 bases and J 6 bases; bases outside gene matches: 29. The DNA of the CDR3 is TGTGCCTGGAGTTCCCGTTACTTGGGTTGGACAGGGAGTGGGAAAGGCCATGGCTACACCTTC. This encodes CAWSSRYLGWTGSGKGHGYTF.

The chain links TRBV30 to TRBJ1-6, with 12 bases identical to TRBD1. Looked up from germline, CDR1 is GTSNPN and CDR2 is SVGIG (reference sequence). This CDR3 is 17 amino acids long. J lost 3 bases, V lost 5 bases, and 8 bases had no gene match. CDR3 sequence reads: CAWGPGQGAGYNSPLHF. The DNA of the CDR3 is TGTGCCTGGGGCCCGGGACAGGGGGCCGGCTATAATTCACCCCTCCACTTT.

The gene calls are TRBV30 and TRBJ1-4; D is possibly TRBD1 (5 bases). Per germline, CDR1 GTSNPN and CDR2 SVGIG (reference sequence). Between the trimmed V and J ends, which lost 3 bases and 0 bases, there was a span of 11 bases. The CDR3 covers 15 residues. The CDR3 sequence is CAWSSRQTTNEKLFF. The CDR3 nucleotides read TGTGCCTGGAGCTCTAGACAGACAACTAATGAAAAACTGTTTTTT.

The chain joins TRBV9 to TRBJ2-1; 7 bases align to TRBD2. After removal of 0 bases from V and 4 bases from J, the junction contained 4 bases not matched to a gene. This CDR3 comprises 15 residues. Germline CDR1 SGDLS, CDR2 YYNGEE. CDR3 bases: TGTGCCAGCAGCGTAGGGGCTAGCGGTTACAATGAGCAGTTCTTC. Its translation: CASSVGASGYNEQFF.

This chain uses TRBV19 with TRBJ1-4, with TRBD1 identical over 7 bases. Germline CDR1 LNHDA, CDR2 SQIVND (reference sequence). The CDR3 has 12 residues. The V and J ends lost 10 bases and 7 bases, in that order; junction bases with no gene match: 6. The DNA of the CDR3 is TGTGCCACCACCGGACAGGCTGAAAAACTGTTTTTT. Protein: CATTGQAEKLFF.

The chain is built from TRBV7-2 and TRBJ2-2; D is ambiguous. The CDR3 spans 12 residues. V was pared by 2 bases and J by 7 bases, with 5 bases between. Germline V gene data show CDR1 as SGHTA and CDR2 as FQGNSA. The CDR3 nucleotides are TGTGCCAGCAGCTTATACGGCGGGGAGCTGTTTTTT. Its protein product is CASSLYGGELFF.

This sequence joins TRBV9 and TRBJ2-1; TRBD2 might be the D (7 bases). CDR3 length equals 15 residues. Trimming removed 6 bases at V and 0 bases at J, with 13 bases between. Germline CDR1 SGDLS, CDR2 YYNGEE. This CDR3 is CASTTGGLSYNEQFF. Here the CDR3 DNA reads TGTGCCAGCACAACGGGGGGCCTCTCCTACAATGAGCAGTTCTTC.

The J gene is TRBJ1-3, the V gene TRBV7-3, with TRBD1 identical over 11 bases. V trimming: 0 bases; J trimming: 4 bases; junction bases outside the gene matches: 8. The germline CDR1 and CDR2 sequences are SGHTA and FQGTGA. This CDR3 is 18 amino acids long. This chain's CDR3 is CASSLTLRTGGYGNTIYF. The CDR3 nucleotides are TGTGCCAGCAGCTTAACGTTACGGACAGGGGGCTACGGAAACACCATATATTTT.

The rearrangement joins TRBV6-6 to TRBJ2-1; TRBD2 aligns across 7 bases. From germline, CDR1 is MNHNY and CDR2 SVGAGI (reference sequence). The CDR3 loop spans 15 amino acids. V gave up 8 bases and J gave up 2 bases; unmatched junction bases: 9. The CDR3 sequence is CASQQRGLAYNEQFF. DNA of the CDR3: TGTGCCAGCCAACAGCGGGGTCTTGCCTACAATGAGCAGTTCTTC.

The J gene is TRBJ1-2, the V gene TRBV5-1; D remains ambiguous. In germline, CDR1 is SGHRS, CDR2 YFSETQ. This CDR3 spans 14 amino acids. V shed 4 bases and J shed 3 bases, with 13 bases lying between them. The CDR3 bases are TGCGCCAGCAGCCCCGCGTGGCAGGACTATGGCTACACCTTC. Translating it yields CASSPAWQDYGYTF.

This clone came up a few times. V is TRBV5-6 and J is TRBJ2-7; D is undetermined. The V gene's germline CDR1 is SGHDT and CDR2 YYEEEE. With 3 bases removed from V and 3 bases from J, the gap between germline ends came to 10 bases. The CDR3 contains 13 residues. CDR3 DNA sequence: TGTGCCAGCAGCTCTTATCAGGTCTACGAGCAGTACTTC. This sequence encodes CASSSYQVYEQYF. Full variable domain (rest looked up from reference TRBV5-6 and TRBJ2-7): DAGVTQSPTHLIKTRGQQVTLRCSPKSGHDTVSWYQQALGQGPQFIFQYYEEEERQRGNFPDRFSGHQFPNYSSELNVNALLLGDSALYLCASSSYQVYEQYFGPGTRLTVT.

The J gene is TRBJ2-1, the V gene TRBV6-1; 11 positions agree with TRBD2. With 7 bases clipped from V and 7 bases from J, the junction kept 9 bases outside the gene matches. From germline, CDR1 is MNHNS and CDR2 SASEGT. The CDR3 is 15 residues long. In nucleotides, the CDR3 is TGTGCCAGCACTGGGGGTAGCGGGGGGGCAAATGAGCAGTTCTTC. Translating gives CASTGGSGGANEQFF.

The chain carries TRBV4-2 and TRBJ1-2; 11 bases are shared with TRBD1. The CDR3 extends over 16 amino acids. Germline values: CDR1 LGHNA, CDR2 YNFKEQ. J was trimmed by 2 bases and V by 0 bases; bases with no gene match: 2. CDR3 residues: CASSQDGQGANYGYTF. In DNA form, the CDR3 reads TGTGCCAGCAGCCAAGATGGACAGGGGGCAAACTATGGCTACACCTTC.

This chain connects TRBV27 to TRBJ2-2; 10 nucleotides agree with TRBD2. Looked up from germline, CDR1 is MNHEY and CDR2 is SMNVEV (reference sequence). V gave up 5 bases and J gave up 6 bases; unmatched junction bases: 6. The CDR3 is 15 amino acids. The CDR3 DNA is TGTGCCAGCAGTCACGGACTAGCGGTCCCCGGGGAGCTGTTTTTT. Its protein product is CASSHGLAVPGELFF.

V usage is TRBV7-2 and J usage is TRBJ2-2; D gene uncertain. CDR3 size: 17 residues. V lost 1 base and J lost 0, with 12 bases in between. Germline assignment: CDR1 SGHTA and CDR2 FQGNSA. This CDR3 reads CASSLGRLGSNTGELFF. CDR3 DNA sequence: TGTGCCAGCAGCTTAGGTCGACTCGGTTCGAACACCGGGGAGCTGTTTTTT.

The chain links TRBV6-1 to TRBJ2-7; TRBD1 matches at 10 bases. Germline V gives CDR1 MNHNS, CDR2 SASEGT. This CDR3 is built from 15 residues. Trimming took 1 base from V and 0 from J; bases not matched to a gene: 0. CDR3: CASSEGTGGSYEQYF. CDR3 bases: TGTGCCAGCAGTGAAGGGACAGGGGGCTCCTACGAGCAGTACTTC.

This rearrangement joins TRBV5-1 to TRBJ1-1; a weak D match, TRBD1 (5 bases). The CDR3 totals 15 residues. CDR1 and CDR2 (germline): SGHRS, YFSETQ. Trimming left V 0 bases short and J 1 base short, with 10 bases between. CDR3 sequence: CASSLGGVRNTEAFF. In DNA form, the CDR3 reads TGCGCCAGCAGCTTGGGGGGGGTTCGGAACACTGAAGCTTTCTTT. Together with reference TRBV5-1 and TRBJ1-1, the CDR3 gives the full variable domain: KAGVTQTPRYLIKTRGQQVTLSCSPISGHRSVSWYQQTPGQGLQFLFEYFSETQRNKGNFPGRFSGRQFSNSRSEMNVSTLELGDSALYLCASSLGGVRNTEAFFGQGTRLTVV.

This clone was picked up one time. V is TRBV30 and J is TRBJ1-4, with D tentatively TRBD1 (5 bases). The CDR3 is made up of 14 amino acids. The V gene's germline CDR1 is GTSNPN and CDR2 SVGIG (reference sequence). Trimming took 3 bases from V and 2 from J, leaving 10 bases between them. CDR3 sequence (DNA): TGTGCCTGGAGACGCCAGGGTACTAATGAAAAACTGTTTTTT. Residues: CAWRRQGTNEKLFF.

The chain carries TRBV30 and TRBJ2-7; TRBD1 matches at 11 bases. The CDR3 is 13 amino acids. CDR1 is GTSNPN, CDR2 SVGIG, per germline (reference sequence). The J segment lost 6 bases and the V segment lost 1 base, leaving 2 bases of the junction unmatched. This chain's CDR3 is CAWSGGQGVEQYF. The CDR3, as DNA: TGTGCCTGGAGTGGGGGACAGGGGGTCGAGCAGTACTTC. Looking up the rest from reference TRBV30 and TRBJ2-7 gives the full variable domain: SQTIHQWPATLVQPVGSPLSLECTVEGTSNPNLYWYRQAAGRGLQLLFYSVGIGQISSEVPQNLSASRPQDRQFILSSKKLLLSDSGFYLCAWSGGQGVEQYFGPGTRLTVT.

V is TRBV2 and J is TRBJ1-5, with D possibly matching TRBD1 (6 bases). CDR3 length: 14 amino acids. Trimming took 3 bases from V and 5 from J, leaving 11 bases between them. Per germline, CDR1 SNHLY and CDR2 FYNNEI. The chain's CDR3 is CASSDLQGYQPQHF. CDR3 nucleotide sequence: TGTGCCAGCAGTGATTTGCAGGGGTATCAGCCCCAGCATTTT.

This sequence joins TRBV5-1 and TRBJ1-1, with D tentatively TRBD1 (5 bases). The CDR3 spans 16 residues. The V end was cut by 0 bases, the J end by 0 bases, with 12 bases between. CDR1 is SGHRS and CDR2 is YFSETQ in the germline V gene. The CDR3 DNA is TGCGCCAGCAGCTTGGGGGTGCTACAGGTGAACACTGAAGCTTTCTTT. Protein sequence: CASSLGVLQVNTEAFF.

The chain links TRBV6-1 to TRBJ2-6; D is uncertain. This CDR3 spans 15 amino acids. The germline CDR1 and CDR2 sequences are MNHNS and SASEGT. V was trimmed by 10 bases and J by 0 bases, leaving 13 bases between them. The CDR3 DNA reads TGTGCCATCAACCTCAGCGCCTCTGGGGCCAACGTCCTGACTTTC. Translated: CAINLSASGANVLTF.

The chain is built from TRBV2 and TRBJ1-2; no firm D call. Germline loops: CDR1 SNHLY, CDR2 FYNNEI. The CDR3 length is 12 residues. Between the trimmed V and J ends, which lost 3 bases and 8 bases, there was a span of 10 bases. CDR3 coding DNA: TGTGCCAGCAGTGAGTCGGGTAGCGGCTACACCTTC. Protein sequence: CASSESGSGYTF.

The chain employs TRBV6-5 and TRBJ2-7; 8 nucleotides match TRBD1. The V segment lost 6 bases and the J segment 4 bases; nucleotides outside the gene matches: 8. Germline CDR1 MNHEY, CDR2 SVGAGI. The CDR3 runs to 14 residues. In DNA, the CDR3 is TGTGCCAGCAGGACTGGACAGGGTCAATACGAGCAGTACTTC. This encodes CASRTGQGQYEQYF.